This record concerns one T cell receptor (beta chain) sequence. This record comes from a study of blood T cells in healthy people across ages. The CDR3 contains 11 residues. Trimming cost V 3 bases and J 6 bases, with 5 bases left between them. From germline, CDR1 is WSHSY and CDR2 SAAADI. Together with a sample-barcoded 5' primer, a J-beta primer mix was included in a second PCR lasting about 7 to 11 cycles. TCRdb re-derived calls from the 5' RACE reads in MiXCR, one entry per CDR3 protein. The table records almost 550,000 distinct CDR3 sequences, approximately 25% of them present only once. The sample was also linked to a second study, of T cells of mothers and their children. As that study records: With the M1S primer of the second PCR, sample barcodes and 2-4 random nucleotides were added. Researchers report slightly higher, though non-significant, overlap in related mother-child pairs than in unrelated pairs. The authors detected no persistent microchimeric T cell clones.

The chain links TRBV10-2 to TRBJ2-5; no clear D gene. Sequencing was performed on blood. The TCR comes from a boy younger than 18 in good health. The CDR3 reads CASSEEQTQYF. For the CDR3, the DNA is TGCGCCAGCAGTGAAGAGCAGACCCAGTACTTC.